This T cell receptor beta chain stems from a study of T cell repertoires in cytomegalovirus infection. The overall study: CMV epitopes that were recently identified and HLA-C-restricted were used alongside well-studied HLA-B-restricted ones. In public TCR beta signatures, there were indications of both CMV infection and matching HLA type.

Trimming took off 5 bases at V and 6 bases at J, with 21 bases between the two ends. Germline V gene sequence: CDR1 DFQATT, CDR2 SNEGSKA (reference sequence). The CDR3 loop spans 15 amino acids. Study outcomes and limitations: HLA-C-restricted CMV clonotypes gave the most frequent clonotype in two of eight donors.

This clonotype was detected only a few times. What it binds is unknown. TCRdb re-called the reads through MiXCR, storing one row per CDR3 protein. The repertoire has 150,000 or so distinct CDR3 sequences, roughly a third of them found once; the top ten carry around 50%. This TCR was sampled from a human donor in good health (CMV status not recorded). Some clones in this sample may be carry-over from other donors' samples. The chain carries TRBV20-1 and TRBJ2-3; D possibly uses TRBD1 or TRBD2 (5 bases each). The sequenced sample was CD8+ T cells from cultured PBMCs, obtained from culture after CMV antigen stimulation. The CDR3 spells CSAGVGTSNGDTQYF. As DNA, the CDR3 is TGCAGTGCTGGTGTTGGGACCTCAAACGGGGATACGCAGTATTTT.